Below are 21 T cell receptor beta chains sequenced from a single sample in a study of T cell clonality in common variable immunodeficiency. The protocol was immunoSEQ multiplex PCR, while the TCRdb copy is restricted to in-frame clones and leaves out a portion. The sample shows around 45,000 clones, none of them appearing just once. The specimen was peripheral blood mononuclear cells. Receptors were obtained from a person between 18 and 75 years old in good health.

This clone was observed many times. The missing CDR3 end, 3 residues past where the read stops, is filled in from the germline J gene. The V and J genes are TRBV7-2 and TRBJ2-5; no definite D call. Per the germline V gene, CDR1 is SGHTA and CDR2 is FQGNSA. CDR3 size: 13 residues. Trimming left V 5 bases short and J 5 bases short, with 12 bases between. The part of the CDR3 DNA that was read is TGTGCCAGCAGCCCAGGCGCCCGGGAGACC. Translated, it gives CASSPGARET. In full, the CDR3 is CASSPGARETQYF. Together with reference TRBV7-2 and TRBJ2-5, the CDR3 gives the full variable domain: GAGVSQSPSNKVTEKGKDVELRCDPISGHTALYWYRQSLGQGLEFLIYFQGNSAPDKSGLPSDRFSAERTGGSVSTLTIQRTQQEDSAVYLCASSPGARETQYFGPGTRLLVL.

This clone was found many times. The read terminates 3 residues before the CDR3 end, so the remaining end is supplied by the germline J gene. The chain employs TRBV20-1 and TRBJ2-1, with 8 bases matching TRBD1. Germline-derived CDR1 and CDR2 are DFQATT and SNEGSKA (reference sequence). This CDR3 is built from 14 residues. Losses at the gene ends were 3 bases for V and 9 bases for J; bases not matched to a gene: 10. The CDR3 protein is CSAREPGTGGEQFF. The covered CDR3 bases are TGCAGTGCTAGGGAACCAGGGACAGGAGGTGAG.

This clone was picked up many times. Partial CDR3 DNA: TGCGCCAGCACCCCTGGCAGGGCCCACTACGAG. It specifies CASTPGRAHYE. The entire CDR3 protein reads CASTPGRAHYEQYF. The V call is TRBV5-1, the J call TRBJ2-7; possibly TRBD1 for D (5 bases). The read falls 3 residues short of the CDR3 end, and the missing part is taken from the germline J gene. This CDR3 contains 14 residues. Germline CDR1 reads SGHRS; CDR2 reads YFSETQ. V lost 6 bases, J lost 3 bases, and 16 bases lay in between.

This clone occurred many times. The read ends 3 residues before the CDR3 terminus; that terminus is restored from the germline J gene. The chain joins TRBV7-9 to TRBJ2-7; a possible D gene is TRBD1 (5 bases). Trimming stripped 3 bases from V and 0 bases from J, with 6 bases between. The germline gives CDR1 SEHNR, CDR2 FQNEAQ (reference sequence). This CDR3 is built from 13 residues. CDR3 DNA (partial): TGTGCCAGCAGCTTCGACAGCTCCTACGAG. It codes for CASSFDSSYE. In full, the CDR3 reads CASSFDSSYEQYF.

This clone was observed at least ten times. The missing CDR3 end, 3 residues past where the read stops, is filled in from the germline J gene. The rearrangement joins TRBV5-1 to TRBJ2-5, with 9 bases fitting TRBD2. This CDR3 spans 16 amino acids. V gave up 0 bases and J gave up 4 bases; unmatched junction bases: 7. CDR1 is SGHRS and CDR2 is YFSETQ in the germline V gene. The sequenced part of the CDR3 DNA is TGCGCCAGCAGCTTGGAGCGCGGGGGGGCCGGAGAGACC. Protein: CASSLERGGAGET. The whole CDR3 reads CASSLERGGAGETQYF.

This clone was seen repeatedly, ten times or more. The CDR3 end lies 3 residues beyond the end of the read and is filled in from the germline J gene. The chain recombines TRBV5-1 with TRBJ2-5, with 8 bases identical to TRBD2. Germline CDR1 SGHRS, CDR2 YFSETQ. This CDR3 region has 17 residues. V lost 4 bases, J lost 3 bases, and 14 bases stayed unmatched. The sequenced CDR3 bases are TGCGCCAGCAGCGCATTACCCGGGGCGGGGGGTGAAGAGACC. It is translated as CASSALPGAGGEET. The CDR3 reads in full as CASSALPGAGGEETQYF.

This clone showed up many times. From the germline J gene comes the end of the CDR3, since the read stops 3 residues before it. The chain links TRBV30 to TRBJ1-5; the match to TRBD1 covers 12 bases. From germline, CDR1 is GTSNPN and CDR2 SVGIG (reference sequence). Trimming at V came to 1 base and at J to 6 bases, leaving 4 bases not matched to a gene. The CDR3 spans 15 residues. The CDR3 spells CAWSGGQGASQPQHF. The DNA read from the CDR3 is TGTGCCTGGAGTGGGGGACAGGGGGCCAGTCAGCCC.

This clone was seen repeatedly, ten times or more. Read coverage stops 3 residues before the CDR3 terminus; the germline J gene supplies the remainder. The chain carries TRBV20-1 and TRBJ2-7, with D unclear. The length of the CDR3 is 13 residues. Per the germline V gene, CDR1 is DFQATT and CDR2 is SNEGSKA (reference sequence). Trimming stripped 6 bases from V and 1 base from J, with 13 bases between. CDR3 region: CSAMGTRSYEQYF. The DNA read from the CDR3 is TGCAGTGCGATGGGCACCCGATCCTACGAG.

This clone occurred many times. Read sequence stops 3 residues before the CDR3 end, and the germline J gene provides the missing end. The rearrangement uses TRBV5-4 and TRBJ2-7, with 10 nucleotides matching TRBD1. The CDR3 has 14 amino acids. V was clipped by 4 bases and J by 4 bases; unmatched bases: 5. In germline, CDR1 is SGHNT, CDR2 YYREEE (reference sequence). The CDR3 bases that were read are TGTGCCAGCAGCGCGACAGGGGGCGCTTACGAG. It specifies CASSATGGAYE. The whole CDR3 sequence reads CASSATGGAYEQYF.

The CDR3 is CASTNKRQGRAKNIQYF. Incomplete CDR3 DNA: TGTGCCAGCACTAACAAAAGACAGGGGCGAGCCAAAAACATT. The V and J genes are TRBV2 and TRBJ2-4; 8 nucleotides line up with TRBD1. Read data end 3 residues before the CDR3 end; the end is taken from the germline J gene. This CDR3 is 17 amino acids long. The trim removed 7 bases at V and 0 bases at J, leaving 11 bases unmatched. CDR1 is SNHLY, CDR2 FYNNEI, per germline.

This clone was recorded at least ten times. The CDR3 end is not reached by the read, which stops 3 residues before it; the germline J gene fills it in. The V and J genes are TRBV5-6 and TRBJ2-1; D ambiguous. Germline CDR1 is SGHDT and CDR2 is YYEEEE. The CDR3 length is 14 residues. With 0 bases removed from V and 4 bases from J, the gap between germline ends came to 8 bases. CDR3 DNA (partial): TGTGCCAGCAGCTTGGTCCGCGCGTACAATGAG. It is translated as CASSLVRAYNE. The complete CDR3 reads CASSLVRAYNEQFF.

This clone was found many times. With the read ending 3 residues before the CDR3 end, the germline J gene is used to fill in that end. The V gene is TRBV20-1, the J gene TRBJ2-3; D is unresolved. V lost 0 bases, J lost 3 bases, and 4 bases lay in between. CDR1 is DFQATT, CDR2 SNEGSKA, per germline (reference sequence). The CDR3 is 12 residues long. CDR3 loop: CSARDLTDTQYF. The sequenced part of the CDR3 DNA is TGCAGTGCTAGAGATCTAACAGATACG.

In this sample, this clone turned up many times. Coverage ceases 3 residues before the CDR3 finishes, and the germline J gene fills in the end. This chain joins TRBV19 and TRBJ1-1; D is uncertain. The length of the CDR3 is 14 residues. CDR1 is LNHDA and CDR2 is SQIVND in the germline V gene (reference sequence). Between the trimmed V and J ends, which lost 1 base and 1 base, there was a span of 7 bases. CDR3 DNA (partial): TGTGCCAGTAGTATAGGAGCGGAGAACACTGAA. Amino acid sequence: CASSIGAENTE. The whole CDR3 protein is CASSIGAENTEAFF.

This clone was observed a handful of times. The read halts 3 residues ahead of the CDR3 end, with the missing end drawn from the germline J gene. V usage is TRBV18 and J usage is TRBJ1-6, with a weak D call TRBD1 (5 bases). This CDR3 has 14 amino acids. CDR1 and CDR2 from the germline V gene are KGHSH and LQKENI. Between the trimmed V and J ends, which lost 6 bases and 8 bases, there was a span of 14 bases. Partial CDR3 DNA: TGTGCCAGCTCTCCCTCGGGGGGGTATTCACCC. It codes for CASSPSGGYSP. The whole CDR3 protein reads CASSPSGGYSPLHF.

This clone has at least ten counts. The CDR3 here is CASSLVGREGDTQYF. The covered CDR3 bases are TGTGCCAGCAGCTTAGTAGGCAGGGAGGGAGATACG. V is TRBV13 and J is TRBJ2-3; 7 bases line up with TRBD2. The sequence runs out 3 residues before the end of the CDR3; the remainder is reconstructed from the germline J gene. The CDR3 sequence is 15 residues long. The ends lost 1 base at V and 5 bases at J; junction bases unmatched: 6. The germline CDR1 and CDR2 sequences are PRHDT and FYEKMQ (reference sequence).

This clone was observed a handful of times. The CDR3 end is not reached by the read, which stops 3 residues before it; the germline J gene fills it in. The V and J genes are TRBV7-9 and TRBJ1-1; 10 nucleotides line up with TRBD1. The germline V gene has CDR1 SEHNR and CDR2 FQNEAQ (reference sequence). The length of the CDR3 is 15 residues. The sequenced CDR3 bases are TGTGCCAGCAGCTTCCCAGGGACAGGGGTCGAGACC. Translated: CASSFPGTGVET. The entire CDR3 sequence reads CASSFPGTGVETAFF.

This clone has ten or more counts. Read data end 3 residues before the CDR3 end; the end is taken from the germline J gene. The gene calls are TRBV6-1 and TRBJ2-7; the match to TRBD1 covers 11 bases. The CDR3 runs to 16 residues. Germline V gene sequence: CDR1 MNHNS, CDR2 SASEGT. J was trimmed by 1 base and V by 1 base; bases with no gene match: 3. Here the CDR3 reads CASSEVGQGASYEQYF. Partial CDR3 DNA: TGTGCCAGCAGTGAAGTCGGACAGGGGGCGTCCTACGAG.

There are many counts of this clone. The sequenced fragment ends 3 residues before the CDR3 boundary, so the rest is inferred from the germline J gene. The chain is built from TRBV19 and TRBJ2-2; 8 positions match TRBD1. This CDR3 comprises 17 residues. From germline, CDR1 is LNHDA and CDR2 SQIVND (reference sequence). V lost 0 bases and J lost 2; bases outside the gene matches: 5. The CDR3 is CASSIDAGTGNTGELFF. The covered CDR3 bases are TGTGCCAGTAGTATAGATGCCGGGACAGGAAACACCGGGGAG.

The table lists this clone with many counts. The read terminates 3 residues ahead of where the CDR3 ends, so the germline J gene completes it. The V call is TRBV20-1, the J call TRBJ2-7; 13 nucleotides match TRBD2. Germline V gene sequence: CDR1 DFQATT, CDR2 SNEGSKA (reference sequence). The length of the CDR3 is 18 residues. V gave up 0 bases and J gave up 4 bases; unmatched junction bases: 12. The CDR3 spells CSARDPLRTSGGAYEQYF. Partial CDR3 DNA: TGCAGTGCTAGAGATCCTCTTAGGACTAGCGGGGGAGCTTACGAG.

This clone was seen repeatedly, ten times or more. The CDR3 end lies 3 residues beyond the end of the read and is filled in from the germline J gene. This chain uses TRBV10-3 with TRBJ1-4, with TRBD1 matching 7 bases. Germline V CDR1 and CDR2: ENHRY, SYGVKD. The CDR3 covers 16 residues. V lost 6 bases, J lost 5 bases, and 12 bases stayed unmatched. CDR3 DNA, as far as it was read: TGTGCCATCAGCGACCACCAGGGACAGAGGAATGAAAAA. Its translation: CAISDHQGQRNEK. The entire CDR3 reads CAISDHQGQRNEKLFF.

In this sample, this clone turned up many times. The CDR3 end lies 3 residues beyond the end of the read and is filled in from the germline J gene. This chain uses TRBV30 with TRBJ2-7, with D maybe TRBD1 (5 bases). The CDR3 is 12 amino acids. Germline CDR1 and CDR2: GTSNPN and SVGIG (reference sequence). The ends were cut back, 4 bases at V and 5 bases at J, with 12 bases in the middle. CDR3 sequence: CAWKKGRDEQYF. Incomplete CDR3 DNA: TGTGCCTGGAAAAAAGGCAGGGACGAG.